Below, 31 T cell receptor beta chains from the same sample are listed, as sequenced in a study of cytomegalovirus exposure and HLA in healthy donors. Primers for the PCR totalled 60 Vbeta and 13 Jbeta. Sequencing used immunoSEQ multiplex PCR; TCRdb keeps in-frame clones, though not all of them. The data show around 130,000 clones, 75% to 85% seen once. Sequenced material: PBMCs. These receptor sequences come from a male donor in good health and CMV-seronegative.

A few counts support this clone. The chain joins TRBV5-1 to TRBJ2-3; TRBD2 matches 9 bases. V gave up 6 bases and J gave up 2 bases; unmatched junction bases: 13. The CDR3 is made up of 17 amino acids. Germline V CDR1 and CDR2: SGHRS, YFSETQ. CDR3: CASKVAGVFPHTDTQYF. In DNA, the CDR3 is TGCGCCAGCAAGGTAGCGGGGGTTTTCCCTCACACAGATACGCAGTATTTT.

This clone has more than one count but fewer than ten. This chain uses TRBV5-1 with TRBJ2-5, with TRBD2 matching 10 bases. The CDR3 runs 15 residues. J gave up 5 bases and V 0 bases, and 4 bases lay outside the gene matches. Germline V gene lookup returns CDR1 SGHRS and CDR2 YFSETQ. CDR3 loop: CASSLGLAGTETQYF. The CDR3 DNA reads TGCGCCAGCAGCTTGGGACTAGCGGGTACCGAGACCCAGTACTTC.

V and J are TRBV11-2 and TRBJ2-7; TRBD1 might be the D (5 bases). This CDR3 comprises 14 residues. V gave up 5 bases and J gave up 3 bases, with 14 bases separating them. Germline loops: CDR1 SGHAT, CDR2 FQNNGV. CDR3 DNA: TGTGCCAGCAGCCCACAGGCGATAATCTACGAGCAGTACTTC. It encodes CASSPQAIIYEQYF.

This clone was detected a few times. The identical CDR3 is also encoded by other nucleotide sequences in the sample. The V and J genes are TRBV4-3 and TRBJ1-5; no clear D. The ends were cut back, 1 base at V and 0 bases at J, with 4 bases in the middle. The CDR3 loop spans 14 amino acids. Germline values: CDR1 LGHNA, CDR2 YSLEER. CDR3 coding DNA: TGCGCCAGCAGCCAAGGAGCTAGCAATCAGCCCCAGCATTTT. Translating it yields CASSQGASNQPQHF.

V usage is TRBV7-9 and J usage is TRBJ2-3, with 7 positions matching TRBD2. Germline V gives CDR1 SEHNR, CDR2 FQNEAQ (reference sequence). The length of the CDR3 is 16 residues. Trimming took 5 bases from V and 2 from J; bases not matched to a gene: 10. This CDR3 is CASSPRLAPFTDTQYF. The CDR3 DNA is TGTGCCAGCAGCCCCAGACTAGCCCCATTCACAGATACGCAGTATTTT.

For the CDR3, the DNA is TGTGCCAGCAGTCCCGGACAGGGCCAAAATGAAAAACTGTTTTTT. Its protein is CASSPGQGQNEKLFF. The chain combines TRBV28 with TRBJ1-4, with 8 bases fitting TRBD1. The trim removed 5 bases at V and 5 bases at J, leaving 7 bases unmatched. The CDR3 runs 15 residues. Germline CDR1 reads MDHEN; CDR2 reads SYDVKM.

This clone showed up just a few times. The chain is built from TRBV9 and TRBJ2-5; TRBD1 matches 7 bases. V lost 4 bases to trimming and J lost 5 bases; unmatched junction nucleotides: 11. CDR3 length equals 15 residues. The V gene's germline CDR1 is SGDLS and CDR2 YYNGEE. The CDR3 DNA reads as TGTGCCAGCAGCCGGGACAGTAAGATATGGGAGACCCAGTACTTC. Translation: CASSRDSKIWETQYF.

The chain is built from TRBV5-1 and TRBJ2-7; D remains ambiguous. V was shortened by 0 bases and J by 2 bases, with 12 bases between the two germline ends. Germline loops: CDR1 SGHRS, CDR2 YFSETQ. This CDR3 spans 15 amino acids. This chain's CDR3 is CASSLVAESPYEQYF. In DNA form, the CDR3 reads TGCGCCAGCAGCTTGGTGGCGGAGAGCCCCTACGAGCAGTACTTC.

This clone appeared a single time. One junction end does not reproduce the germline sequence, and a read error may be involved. CDR3: CSSSLGQGYEKLFF. CDR3 nucleotide sequence: TGTTCCAGCAGCTTAGGACAGGGATACGAAAAACTGTTTTTT. The chain links TRBV7-9 to TRBJ1-4, with 8 bases identical to TRBD1. The CDR3 runs 14 residues. In germline, CDR1 is SEHNR, CDR2 FQNEAQ (reference sequence).

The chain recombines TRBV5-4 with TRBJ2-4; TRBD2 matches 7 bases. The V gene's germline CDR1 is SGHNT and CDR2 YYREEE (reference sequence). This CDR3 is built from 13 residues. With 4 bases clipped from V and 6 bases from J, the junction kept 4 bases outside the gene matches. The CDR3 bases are TGTGCCAGCAGCAGGGAGGGCCTAAACATTCAGTACTTC. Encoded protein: CASSREGLNIQYF.

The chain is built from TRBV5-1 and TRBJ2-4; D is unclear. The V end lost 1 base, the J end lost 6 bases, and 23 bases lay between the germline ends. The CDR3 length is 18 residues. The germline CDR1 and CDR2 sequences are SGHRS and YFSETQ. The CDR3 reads CASSLRPGNGLISNIQYF. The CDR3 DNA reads TGCGCCAGCAGCTTGCGACCTGGCAATGGGCTTATCTCAAACATTCAGTACTTC.

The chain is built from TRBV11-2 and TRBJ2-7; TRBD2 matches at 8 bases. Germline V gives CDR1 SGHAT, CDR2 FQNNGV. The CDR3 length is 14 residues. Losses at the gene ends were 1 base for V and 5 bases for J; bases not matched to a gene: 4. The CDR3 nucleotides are TGTGCCAGCAGCTTAGTCCGGGAGGGGGACGAGCAGTACTTC. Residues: CASSLVREGDEQYF. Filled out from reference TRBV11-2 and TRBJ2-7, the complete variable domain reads EAGVAQSPRYKIIEKRQSVAFWCNPISGHATLYWYQQILGQGPKLLIQFQNNGVVDDSQLPKDRFSAERLKGVDSTLKIQPAKLEDSAVYLCASSLVREGDEQYFGPGTRLTVT.

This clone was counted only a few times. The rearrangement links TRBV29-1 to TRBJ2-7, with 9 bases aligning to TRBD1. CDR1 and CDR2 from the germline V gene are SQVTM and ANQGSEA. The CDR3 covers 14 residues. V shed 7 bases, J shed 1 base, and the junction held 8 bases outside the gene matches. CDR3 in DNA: TGCAGCGGGAACGGGGACAGGGCTTCCTACGAGCAGTACTTC. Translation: CSGNGDRASYEQYF.

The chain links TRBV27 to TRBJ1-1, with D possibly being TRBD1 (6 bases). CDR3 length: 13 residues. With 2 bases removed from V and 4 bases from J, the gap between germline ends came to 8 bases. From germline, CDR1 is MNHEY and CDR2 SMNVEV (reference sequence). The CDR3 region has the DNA TGTGCCAGCAGTTTAACAGGGTTCACTGAAGCTTTCTTT. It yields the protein CASSLTGFTEAFF.

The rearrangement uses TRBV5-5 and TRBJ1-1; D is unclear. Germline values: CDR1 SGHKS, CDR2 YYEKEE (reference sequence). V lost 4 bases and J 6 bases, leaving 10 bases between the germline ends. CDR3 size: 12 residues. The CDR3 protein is CASSLSSAEAFF. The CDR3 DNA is TGTGCCAGCAGCCTTAGTAGCGCTGAAGCTTTCTTT.

The CDR3 reads CASSAAQTGNLGETQYF. CDR3 nucleotide sequence: TGTGCCAGCAGCGCTGCACAGACAGGGAATCTAGGGGAGACCCAGTACTTC. This chain uses TRBV5-4 with TRBJ2-5; 7 bases line up with TRBD1. This CDR3 is 17 amino acids long. Germline CDR1 reads SGHNT; CDR2 reads YYREEE (reference sequence). Losses at the gene ends were 4 bases for V and 5 bases for J; bases not matched to a gene: 17. Drawing the rest from reference TRBV5-4 and TRBJ2-5, the complete variable domain is ETGVTQSPTHLIKTRGQQVTLRCSSQSGHNTVSWYQQALGQGPQFIFQYYREEENGRGNFPPRFSGLQFPNYSSELNVNALELDDSALYLCASSAAQTGNLGETQYFGPGTRLLVL.

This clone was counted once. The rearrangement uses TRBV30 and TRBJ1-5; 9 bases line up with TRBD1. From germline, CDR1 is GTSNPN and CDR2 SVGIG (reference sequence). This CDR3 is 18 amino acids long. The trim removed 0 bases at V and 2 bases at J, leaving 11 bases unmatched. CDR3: CAWSVPTGGLWGNQPQHF. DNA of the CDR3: TGTGCCTGGAGTGTACCAACAGGGGGCCTATGGGGCAATCAGCCCCAGCATTTT. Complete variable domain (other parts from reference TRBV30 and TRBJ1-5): SQTIHQWPATLVQPVGSPLSLECTVEGTSNPNLYWYRQAAGRGLQLLFYSVGIGQISSEVPQNLSASRPQDRQFILSSKKLLLSDSGFYLCAWSVPTGGLWGNQPQHFGDGTRLSIL.

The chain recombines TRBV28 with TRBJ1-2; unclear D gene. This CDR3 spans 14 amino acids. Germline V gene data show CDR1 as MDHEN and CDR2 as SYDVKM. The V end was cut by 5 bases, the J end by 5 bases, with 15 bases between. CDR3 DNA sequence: TGTGCCAGCAGTCGGTTGGCTGCGGGATATGGCTACACCTTC. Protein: CASSRLAAGYGYTF.

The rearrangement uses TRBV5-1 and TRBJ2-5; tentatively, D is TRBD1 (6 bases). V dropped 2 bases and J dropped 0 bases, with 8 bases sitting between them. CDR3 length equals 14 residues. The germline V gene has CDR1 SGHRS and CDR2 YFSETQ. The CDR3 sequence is CASSLTGNQETQYF. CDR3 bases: TGCGCCAGCAGCTTAACAGGGAACCAAGAGACCCAGTACTTC.

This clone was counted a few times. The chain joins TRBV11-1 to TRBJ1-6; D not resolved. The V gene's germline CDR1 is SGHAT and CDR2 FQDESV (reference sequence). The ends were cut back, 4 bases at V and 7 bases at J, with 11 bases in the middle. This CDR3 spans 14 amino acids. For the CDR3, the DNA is TGTGCCAGCAGCTCCTCTGGCCCCAATTCACCCCTCCACTTT. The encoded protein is CASSSSGPNSPLHF.

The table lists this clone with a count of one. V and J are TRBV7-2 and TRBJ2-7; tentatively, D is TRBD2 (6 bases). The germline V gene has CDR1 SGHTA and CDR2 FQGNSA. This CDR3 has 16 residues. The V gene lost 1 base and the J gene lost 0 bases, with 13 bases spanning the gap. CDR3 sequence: CASSLVSGGASYEQYF. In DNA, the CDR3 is TGTGCCAGCAGCTTAGTTAGTGGCGGGGCCTCCTACGAGCAGTACTTC.

This CDR3 reads CASRQDTGHEQYF. CDR3 DNA sequence: TGTGCCAGCAGGCAGGACACCGGTCACGAGCAGTACTTC. This chain links TRBV6-6 with TRBJ2-7, with D possibly being TRBD1 (5 bases). CDR1 is MNHNY, CDR2 SVGAGI, per germline (reference sequence). CDR3 length: 13 amino acids. V lost 6 bases and J lost 5, with 14 bases in between.

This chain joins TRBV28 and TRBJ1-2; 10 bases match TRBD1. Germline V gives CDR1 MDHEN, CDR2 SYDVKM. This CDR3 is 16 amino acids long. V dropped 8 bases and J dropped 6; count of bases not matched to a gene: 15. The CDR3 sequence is CASLWTGTGEIDGYTF. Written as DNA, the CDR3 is TGTGCCAGCCTTTGGACCGGGACAGGGGAAATCGATGGCTACACCTTC.

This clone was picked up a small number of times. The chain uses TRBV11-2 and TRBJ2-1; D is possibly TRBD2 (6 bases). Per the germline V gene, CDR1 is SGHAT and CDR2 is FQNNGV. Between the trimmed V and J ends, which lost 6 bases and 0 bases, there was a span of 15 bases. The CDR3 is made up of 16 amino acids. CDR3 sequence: CASRSVGTASYNEQFF. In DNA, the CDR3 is TGTGCCAGCAGGTCGGTTGGGACTGCCTCCTACAATGAGCAGTTCTTC. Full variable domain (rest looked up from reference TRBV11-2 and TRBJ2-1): EAGVAQSPRYKIIEKRQSVAFWCNPISGHATLYWYQQILGQGPKLLIQFQNNGVVDDSQLPKDRFSAERLKGVDSTLKIQPAKLEDSAVYLCASRSVGTASYNEQFFGPGTRLTVL.

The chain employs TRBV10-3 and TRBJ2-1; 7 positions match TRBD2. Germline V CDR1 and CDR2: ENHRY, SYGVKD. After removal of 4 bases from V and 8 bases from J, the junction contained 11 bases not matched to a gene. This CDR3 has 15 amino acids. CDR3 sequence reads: CAISGRQRDVDEQFF. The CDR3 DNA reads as TGTGCCATCAGTGGTCGCCAGCGGGACGTGGATGAGCAGTTCTTC.

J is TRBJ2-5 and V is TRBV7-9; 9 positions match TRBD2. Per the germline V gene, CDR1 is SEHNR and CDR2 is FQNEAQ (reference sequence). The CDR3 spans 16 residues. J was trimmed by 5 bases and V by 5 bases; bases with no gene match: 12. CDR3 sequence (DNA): TGTGCCAGCAGCACGATGGGGCGGGGGGGCCTCGAGACCCAGTACTTC. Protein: CASSTMGRGGLETQYF. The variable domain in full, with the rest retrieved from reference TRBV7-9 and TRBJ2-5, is DTGVSQNPRHKITKRGQNVTFRCDPISEHNRLYWYRQTLGQGPEFLTYFQNEAQLEKSRLLSDRFSAERPKGSFSTLEIQRTEQGDSAMYLCASSTMGRGGLETQYFGPGTRLLVL.

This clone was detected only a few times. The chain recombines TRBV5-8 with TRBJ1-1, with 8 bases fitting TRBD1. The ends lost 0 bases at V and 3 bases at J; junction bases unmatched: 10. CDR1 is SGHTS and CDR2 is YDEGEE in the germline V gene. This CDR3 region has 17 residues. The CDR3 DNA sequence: TGTGCCAGCAGCTTGGAGGTACTAGGACAGGGAGACACTGAAGCTTTCTTT. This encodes CASSLEVLGQGDTEAFF.

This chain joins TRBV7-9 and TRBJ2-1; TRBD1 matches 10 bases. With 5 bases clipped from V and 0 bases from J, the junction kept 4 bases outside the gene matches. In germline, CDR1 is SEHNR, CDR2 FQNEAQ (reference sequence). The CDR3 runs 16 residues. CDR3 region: CASSTRQGASYNEQFF. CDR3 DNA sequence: TGTGCCAGCAGCACACGACAGGGGGCCTCCTACAATGAGCAGTTCTTC.

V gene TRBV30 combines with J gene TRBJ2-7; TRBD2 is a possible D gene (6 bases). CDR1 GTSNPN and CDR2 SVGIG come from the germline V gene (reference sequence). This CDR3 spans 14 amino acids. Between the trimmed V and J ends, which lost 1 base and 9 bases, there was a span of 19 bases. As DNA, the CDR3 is TGTGCCTGGAGTGATACTAGCTCCTACGCATGGCAGTACTTC. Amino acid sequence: CAWSDTSSYAWQYF.

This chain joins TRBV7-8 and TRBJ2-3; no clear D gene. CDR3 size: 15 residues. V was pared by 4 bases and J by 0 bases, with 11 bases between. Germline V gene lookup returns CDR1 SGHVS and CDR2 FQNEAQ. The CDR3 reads CASSSPTTSTDTQYF. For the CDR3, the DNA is TGTGCCAGCAGCTCCCCGACAACTAGCACAGATACGCAGTATTTT.

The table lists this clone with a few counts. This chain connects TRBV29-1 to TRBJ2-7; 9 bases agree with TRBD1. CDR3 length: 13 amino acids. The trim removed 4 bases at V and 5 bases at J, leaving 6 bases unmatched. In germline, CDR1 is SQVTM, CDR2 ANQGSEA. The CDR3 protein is CSVGGTGLHEQYF. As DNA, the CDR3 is TGCAGCGTTGGTGGGACAGGGCTCCACGAGCAGTACTTC.